This T cell receptor (beta chain) was sequenced in a study of siplizumab effects on memory and regulatory T cells. Germline V gene lookup returns CDR1 LNHDA and CDR2 SQIVND (reference sequence). V was shortened by 7 bases and J by 5 bases, with 17 bases between the two germline ends. The CDR3 contains 14 residues. Profiling relied on immunoSEQ multiplex PCR, and the TCRdb table lists in-frame clones only, not all of them. Here the sample spans some 100,000 clones, approximately 94% being singletons. This clone appeared a single time. Sequenced: Tregs sorted from blood. This clonotype originated in a human donor in good health. The chain employs TRBV19 and TRBJ1-2; possibly TRBD1 for D (5 bases). CDR3 region: CASKVPRESYGYTF. The CDR3 bases are TGTGCCAGTAAGGTTCCCAGGGAAAGTTATGGCTACACCTTC.